This TCR beta chain appears in the sequencing data of a study of CD8+ T cells in alopecia areata. Across the whole study: Each of the treated patients was given oral tofacitinib, 5 to 10 mg twice daily, for moderate-to-severe alopecia areata. Tofacitinib dosing lasted 6 to 18 months, which was then followed by 6 months off drug.

The treatment: oral pan-JAK inhibitor, 5-10 mg twice daily. Peripheral blood samples and lesional scalp punch biopsies were obtained from alopecia areata patients. Following RNA extraction, reverse transcription yielded cDNA that acted as the sequencing template. Sequenced by immunoSEQ multiplex PCR; TCRdb stores in-frame clones only, minus some. This table has approximately 18,000 clones, 50% to 75% appearing once. In germline, CDR1 is LNHNV, CDR2 YYDKDF (reference sequence). CDR3 length: 14 residues. The V and J ends lost 6 bases and 7 bases, in that order; junction bases with no gene match: 8. The chain uses TRBV15 and TRBJ1-4, with 7 bases that match TRBD1. This TCR was sampled from a human donor with alopecia areata. The material sequenced was skin, taken at week 4, from a patient treated with tofacitinib. The CDR3 DNA reads TGTGCCACCAGTTCAAGTCAGGGGGTTGAAAAACTGTTTTTT. This codes for CATSSSQGVEKLFF.